This TCR beta chain was sequenced during a study of T cells after yellow fever vaccination. Study-wide context: Low-cell-number fractions underwent preparation using SMART-Seq v4 Ultra Low Input. Broader study findings: Sorted repertoires could include abundant contaminating clonotypes from bulk cells.

This CDR3 is 16 amino acids long. Germline lookup yields CDR1 DFQATT and CDR2 SNEGSKA (reference sequence). V shed 0 bases and J shed 9 bases, with 21 bases lying between them. TCRdb redid the calling of the 5' RACE reads with MiXCR, one entry per CDR3 protein. The data hold 620,000 or so distinct CDR3 sequences, with roughly 12% observed a single time. Points on this clonotype: The antigen is not known.

This TCR was sampled from a man under 40 who received the YFV17D yellow fever vaccine. The chain is built from TRBV20-1 and TRBJ2-1; D ambiguous. This specimen was PBMCs, taken on the day of the yellow fever booster vaccination. CDR3 nucleotides: TGCAGTGCTAGAGATCTGCGGCAAACTACTTTCGGTGAGCAGTTCTTC. Translation gives CSARDLRQTTFGEQFF.